The 27 T cell receptor beta chains given below trace back to one sample, sequenced in a study of shared clonotypes between healthy human individuals. Some clones are missing from TCRdb's copy, which holds only in-frame ones; the method was immunoSEQ multiplex PCR. The sample includes 1.5 million to 2.5 million clones, over 85% of them seen just once. CD45RO-negative, CCR7-selected cells formed the naive CD8 fraction, which excluded terminally differentiated effector memory CD45RA+ cells. Sequenced sample: naive CD8+ T cells sorted from blood. The receptors stem from a man between 18 and 35 years old in good health.

The rearrangement links TRBV7-9 to TRBJ2-7; D is possibly TRBD2 (7 bases). V was shortened by 1 base and J by 0 bases, with 10 bases between the two germline ends. The germline CDR1 and CDR2 sequences are SEHNR and FQNEAQ (reference sequence). The CDR3 is 15 amino acids. Here the CDR3 reads CASSLEGGTSYEQYF. The CDR3 coding sequence is TGTGCCAGCAGCTTAGAGGGGGGGACCTCCTACGAGCAGTACTTC.

Regarding this clone: Other DNA variants within this sample encode the same CDR3. CDR3 residues: CAWSVRGYEQYF. The CDR3 region has the DNA TGTGCCTGGAGTGTAAGGGGGTACGAGCAGTACTTC. The V gene is TRBV30, the J gene TRBJ2-5; possibly TRBD1 for D (6 bases). Judging by the DNA end, TRBJ2-7 fits better; the J call may be wrong. The CDR3 sequence is 12 residues long. Germline V gene lookup returns CDR1 GTSNPN and CDR2 SVGIG (reference sequence).

Concerning this clone itself: This clone may be a read error of a much larger clone one base away. The V and J genes are TRBV2 and TRBJ2-3, with unresolved D. CDR1 SNHLY and CDR2 FYNNEI come from the germline V gene. The length of the CDR3 is 11 residues. Trimming removed 6 bases at V and 2 bases at J, with 3 bases between. CDR3 amino acids: CASSLTDTQYF. The CDR3 nucleotides read TGTGCCAGCAGCCTCACAGATACGCAGTATTTT. Full variable domain (outside the CDR3, taken from reference TRBV2 and TRBJ2-3): EPEVTQTPSHQVTQMGQEVILRCVPISNHLYFYWYRQILGQKVEFLVSFYNNEISEKSEIFDDQFSVERPDGSNFTLKIRSTKLEDSAMYFCASSLTDTQYFGPGTRLTVL.

The V and J genes are TRBV5-8 and TRBJ2-7; possible D gene TRBD1, 6 bases. The V gene lost 3 bases and the J gene lost 0 bases, with 10 bases spanning the gap. CDR3 length: 14 residues. Looked up from germline, CDR1 is SGHTS and CDR2 is YDEGEE. The CDR3 nucleotides are TGTGCCAGCAGCTCCCCGGGACACTCCTACGAGCAGTACTTC. It yields the protein CASSSPGHSYEQYF.

This clone was seen once. The chain has TRBV7-9 and TRBJ2-7; the match to TRBD1 covers 10 bases. The V segment lost 6 bases and the J segment 7 bases; nucleotides outside the gene matches: 12. Germline assignment: CDR1 SEHNR and CDR2 FQNEAQ (reference sequence). The length of the CDR3 is 15 residues. The CDR3 region is CASRPTGTGELEQYF. DNA of the CDR3: TGTGCCAGCAGACCAACCGGGACAGGGGAGCTTGAGCAGTACTTC.

The chain's CDR3 is CASSITVNSPLHF. DNA of the CDR3: TGTGCCAGTAGTATCACAGTTAATTCACCCCTCCACTTT. This chain joins TRBV19 and TRBJ1-6, with no clear D. Trimming removed 3 bases at V and 6 bases at J, with 6 bases between. Germline lookup yields CDR1 LNHDA and CDR2 SQIVND (reference sequence). The CDR3 consists of 13 residues.

This clone appeared once. J is TRBJ2-3 and V is TRBV6-1; 7 bases line up with TRBD1. The CDR3 covers 15 residues. Germline V gene data show CDR1 as MNHNS and CDR2 as SASEGT. V dropped 8 bases and J dropped 1; count of bases not matched to a gene: 9. The CDR3 is CASEKGARGTDTQYF. The DNA of the CDR3 is TGTGCCAGCGAAAAGGGGGCTCGGGGCACAGATACGCAGTATTTT.

The CDR3 DNA sequence: TGCGCCAGCAGCTTGCACGGGCCCTTCCCCAATGAGCAGTTCTTC. It translates to CASSLHGPFPNEQFF. The chain employs TRBV5-1 and TRBJ2-1; no definite D call. The CDR3 covers 15 residues. Germline CDR1 SGHRS, CDR2 YFSETQ. V was pared by 1 base and J by 6 bases, with 14 bases between. The whole variable domain, filled in from reference TRBV5-1 and TRBJ2-1, reads KAGVTQTPRYLIKTRGQQVTLSCSPISGHRSVSWYQQTPGQGLQFLFEYFSETQRNKGNFPGRFSGRQFSNSRSEMNVSTLELGDSALYLCASSLHGPFPNEQFFGPGTRLTVL.

The chain joins TRBV10-3 to TRBJ2-5; D may be TRBD1 or TRBD2 (5 bases each). The germline gives CDR1 ENHRY, CDR2 SYGVKD. This CDR3 is built from 10 residues. V lost 11 bases to trimming and J lost 5 bases, with 9 bases between them. The CDR3 protein is CAVGAETQYF. CDR3 sequence (DNA): TGTGCCGTCGGGGCCGAGACCCAGTACTTC.

The chain couples TRBV5-1 to TRBJ1-6; D remains ambiguous. Trimming cost V 0 bases and J 7 bases, with 11 bases left between them. Germline V CDR1 and CDR2: SGHRS, YFSETQ. This CDR3 has 15 residues. The CDR3 nucleotides are TGCGCCAGCAGCTTGGATGGGGTTCCCAATTCACCCCTCCACTTT. Its protein product is CASSLDGVPNSPLHF. The full variable domain, its missing parts supplied by reference TRBV5-1 and TRBJ1-6, is KAGVTQTPRYLIKTRGQQVTLSCSPISGHRSVSWYQQTPGQGLQFLFEYFSETQRNKGNFPGRFSGRQFSNSRSEMNVSTLELGDSALYLCASSLDGVPNSPLHFGNGTRLTVT.

This clone was observed a single time. J is TRBJ1-6 and V is TRBV27, with D possibly matching TRBD1 (5 bases). The CDR3 extends over 15 amino acids. Per the germline V gene, CDR1 is MNHEY and CDR2 is SMNVEV (reference sequence). Trimming cost V 3 bases and J 7 bases, with 13 bases left between them. This chain's CDR3 is CASSLGQSYNSPLHF. The CDR3 DNA follows: TGTGCCAGCAGTTTGGGGCAGTCATACAATTCACCCCTCCACTTT.

This clone was detected only once. This chain uses TRBV27 with TRBJ2-2; 8 positions match TRBD1. The length of the CDR3 is 14 residues. Losses at the gene ends were 7 bases for V and 6 bases for J; bases not matched to a gene: 7. Germline V gives CDR1 MNHEY, CDR2 SMNVEV (reference sequence). The CDR3 DNA follows: TGTGCCAGCACAGGACAGGGTGGGGCCGGGGAGCTGTTTTTT. Translation gives CASTGQGGAGELFF.

The chain uses TRBV7-8 and TRBJ2-3, with D perhaps TRBD2 (6 bases). CDR3 length equals 19 residues. V lost 4 bases, J lost 4 bases, and 27 bases lay in between. The germline gives CDR1 SGHVS, CDR2 FQNEAQ. The CDR3 spells CASSSTYTLAWEEADTQYF. CDR3 coding DNA: TGTGCCAGCAGCTCGACGTATACACTAGCCTGGGAGGAGGCAGATACGCAGTATTTT.

The chain couples TRBV2 to TRBJ1-1; a possible D gene is TRBD1 (6 bases). With 6 bases removed from V and 7 bases from J, the gap between germline ends came to 18 bases. The CDR3 runs 14 residues. The V gene's germline CDR1 is SNHLY and CDR2 FYNNEI. The CDR3 bases are TGTGCCAGCAGGCCCACGACAGGAACGGGTGAAGCTTTCTTT. This translates into CASRPTTGTGEAFF.

The CDR3 coding sequence is TGTGCCAGCAGCTATAGCGGGAGTGGTTACGAGCAGTACTTC. It codes for CASSYSGSGYEQYF. The chain combines TRBV7-9 with TRBJ2-7; TRBD2 agrees at 9 bases. The germline V gene has CDR1 SEHNR and CDR2 FQNEAQ (reference sequence). J lost 4 bases, V lost 4 bases, and 5 bases had no gene match. The CDR3 has 14 residues.

The chain links TRBV4-3 to TRBJ2-7; 10 bases fit TRBD2. CDR3 length: 15 amino acids. Per the germline V gene, CDR1 is LGHNA and CDR2 is YSLEER. V gave up 0 bases and J gave up 2 bases; unmatched junction bases: 1. The CDR3 bases are TGCGCCAGCAGCCAAGAGCTAGCGGGAGCCTACGAGCAGTACTTC. Its protein product is CASSQELAGAYEQYF.

The chain couples TRBV9 to TRBJ2-3; D unclear. In germline, CDR1 is SGDLS, CDR2 YYNGEE. This CDR3 is 15 amino acids long. V was pared by 0 bases and J by 4 bases, with 12 bases between. CDR3 nucleotide sequence: TGTGCCAGCAGCGTAGAGGATGGGGTGGCAGATACGCAGTATTTT. Its protein product is CASSVEDGVADTQYF.

The chain employs TRBV19 and TRBJ2-7; D possibly corresponds to TRBD2 (6 bases). The ends were cut back, 3 bases at V and 2 bases at J, with 14 bases in the middle. This CDR3 region has 15 residues. CDR1 is LNHDA and CDR2 is SQIVND in the germline V gene (reference sequence). In DNA form, the CDR3 reads TGTGCCAGTAGTATTCAAGGGACTGCGACCTACGAGCAGTACTTC. Amino acids: CASSIQGTATYEQYF.

The rearrangement links TRBV27 to TRBJ2-1, with TRBD1 matching 7 bases. The CDR3 length is 15 residues. CDR1 is MNHEY, CDR2 SMNVEV, per germline (reference sequence). Germline trimming cut 8 bases from V and 2 bases from J; bases unmatched to any gene: 9. CDR3 sequence (DNA): TGTGCCAGCGGTCCGTGGGACAGTGCCTACAATGAGCAGTTCTTC. Amino acid sequence: CASGPWDSAYNEQFF.

The J gene is TRBJ1-2, the V gene TRBV28; D might be TRBD1 (5 bases). Germline-derived CDR1 and CDR2 are MDHEN and SYDVKM. V was cut by 1 base and J by 6 bases, with 21 bases left in between. The CDR3 sequence is 17 residues long. CDR3 in amino acids: CASSLFWRGGLGNGYTF. The CDR3, as DNA: TGTGCCAGCAGTTTATTCTGGAGGGGAGGGCTTGGGAATGGCTACACCTTC.

This chain joins TRBV7-9 and TRBJ2-7; the D is unclear. The CDR3 is 16 amino acids. The V and J ends lost 0 bases and 2 bases respectively, with 14 bases between them. From germline, CDR1 is SEHNR and CDR2 FQNEAQ (reference sequence). This CDR3 reads CASSLALPGTAYEQYF. For the CDR3, the DNA is TGTGCCAGCAGCTTAGCGCTCCCCGGCACAGCCTACGAGCAGTACTTC.

V gene TRBV5-6 combines with J gene TRBJ2-7; possibly TRBD1 for D (6 bases). The CDR3 length is 15 residues. The V and J ends lost 4 bases and 3 bases respectively, with 17 bases between them. Germline V gives CDR1 SGHDT, CDR2 YYEEEE. The CDR3: CASSVPGAGIYEQYF. The CDR3 nucleotides are TGTGCCAGCAGCGTCCCAGGGGCAGGGATCTACGAGCAGTACTTC.

V gene TRBV2 combines with J gene TRBJ1-1, with 9 bases aligning to TRBD1. The CDR3 has 16 residues. Germline V gene lookup returns CDR1 SNHLY and CDR2 FYNNEI. The trim removed 7 bases at V and 6 bases at J, leaving 15 bases unmatched. The CDR3 spells CASKRSEQGASAEAFF. CDR3 sequence (DNA): TGTGCCAGCAAAAGGAGCGAACAGGGGGCGAGTGCTGAAGCTTTCTTT.

This clone was found once. Other DNA sequences in this specimen translate into the identical CDR3. V usage is TRBV5-5 and J usage is TRBJ2-7; tentatively, D is TRBD1 (5 bases). Trimming pared 0 bases from V and 3 bases from J, leaving 7 bases between. Looked up from germline, CDR1 is SGHKS and CDR2 is YYEKEE (reference sequence). This CDR3 spans 13 amino acids. The chain's CDR3 is CASSLGTGYEQYF. CDR3 bases: TGTGCCAGCAGCTTGGGAACAGGCTACGAGCAGTACTTC. Complete variable domain (other parts from reference TRBV5-5 and TRBJ2-7): DAGVTQSPTHLIKTRGQQVTLRCSPISGHKSVSWYQQVLGQGPQFIFQYYEKEERGRGNFPDRFSARQFPNYSSELNVNALLLGDSALYLCASSLGTGYEQYFGPGTRLTVT.

V and J are TRBV29-1 and TRBJ2-7, with a possible D match to TRBD1 (5 bases). The CDR3 has 17 residues. Trimming left V 0 bases short and J 4 bases short, with 22 bases between. Germline V gives CDR1 SQVTM, CDR2 ANQGSEA. The CDR3 protein is CSVEDNYKGRVRYEQYF. The CDR3 bases are TGCAGCGTTGAAGATAATTATAAAGGCAGGGTAAGGTACGAGCAGTACTTC.

This sequence joins TRBV27 and TRBJ2-1; 10 nucleotides match TRBD2. Germline values: CDR1 MNHEY, CDR2 SMNVEV (reference sequence). This CDR3 is built from 17 residues. J was trimmed by 0 bases and V by 2 bases; bases with no gene match: 4. The CDR3 DNA sequence: TGTGCCAGCAGTTTAAGTCTAGCGGGGGACTCCTACAATGAGCAGTTCTTC. Amino acid sequence: CASSLSLAGDSYNEQFF.

The V call is TRBV9, the J call TRBJ1-6; 8 nucleotides match TRBD1. V dropped 0 bases and J dropped 6; count of bases not matched to a gene: 5. The germline V gene encodes CDR1 SGDLS and CDR2 YYNGEE. The length of the CDR3 is 16 residues. The CDR3 reads CASSVGGQGANSPLHF. CDR3 in DNA: TGTGCCAGCAGCGTAGGTGGTCAGGGGGCTAATTCACCCCTCCACTTT.